One and the same sample provided the 31 T cell receptor beta chains below, sequenced in a study of cytomegalovirus exposure and HLA in healthy donors. The PCR employed 60 Vbeta primers together with 13 Jbeta primers. Sequenced by immunoSEQ multiplex PCR; TCRdb stores in-frame clones only, minus some. The record lists about 130,000 clones, of which the ten most abundant hold 1%. Material: PBMCs. These receptors were obtained from a man younger than 35 in good health and CMV-seronegative.

The CDR3 sequence: CSAVPLYEQYF. CDR3 in DNA: TGCAGTGCCGTCCCTCTCTACGAGCAGTACTTC. The chain uses TRBV20-1 and TRBJ2-7; D is ambiguous. V lost 6 bases and J lost 3, with 9 bases in between. CDR3 size: 11 residues. Germline V gene lookup returns CDR1 DFQATT and CDR2 SNEGSKA (reference sequence).

This sequence joins TRBV19 and TRBJ2-6; possible D gene TRBD1, 6 bases. The CDR3 has 18 amino acids. CDR1 is LNHDA and CDR2 is SQIVND in the germline V gene (reference sequence). V was shortened by 3 bases and J by 0 bases, with 15 bases between the two germline ends. Written as DNA, the CDR3 is TGTGCCAGTAGTATCGCGACAGGAATTACCTCTGGGGCCAACGTCCTGACTTTC. Translation: CASSIATGITSGANVLTF.

This chain joins TRBV6-5 and TRBJ2-5, with D maybe TRBD2 (6 bases). The CDR3 is made up of 15 amino acids. Germline-derived CDR1 and CDR2 are MNHEY and SVGAGI. The V and J ends lost 0 bases and 3 bases respectively, with 11 bases between them. CDR3 region: CASSYSHSGKETQYF. In DNA, the CDR3 is TGTGCCAGCAGTTACTCGCATAGCGGTAAAGAGACCCAGTACTTC.

V gene TRBV2 combines with J gene TRBJ2-7; 11 positions match TRBD2. CDR1 and CDR2 from the germline V gene are SNHLY and FYNNEI. With 10 bases clipped from V and 1 base from J, the junction kept 6 bases outside the gene matches. There are 14 residues in the CDR3. CDR3 in amino acids: CATRTSGFSYEQYF. The CDR3 DNA reads as TGTGCCACCCGGACTAGCGGGTTTTCCTACGAGCAGTACTTC.

The chain recombines TRBV28 with TRBJ1-1; D is unclear. This CDR3 contains 14 residues. Trimming cost V 2 bases and J 2 bases, with 9 bases left between them. Germline V gene lookup returns CDR1 MDHEN and CDR2 SYDVKM. CDR3 nucleotide sequence: TGTGCCAGCAGTTTAGAGCAGGTAAACACTGAAGCTTTCTTT. Amino acid sequence: CASSLEQVNTEAFF.

The chain combines TRBV4-1 with TRBJ2-1; weak D call: TRBD2 (7 bases). Per the germline V gene, CDR1 is MGHRA and CDR2 is YSYEKL. This CDR3 spans 16 amino acids. V gave up 5 bases and J gave up 4 bases, with 18 bases separating them. CDR3 in DNA: TGCGCCAGCAGCAGAAGGGGGGGCGGGGGATACAATGAGCAGTTCTTC. This translates into CASSRRGGGGYNEQFF.

The V gene is TRBV7-7, the J gene TRBJ2-1; 9 bases agree with TRBD1. CDR3 size: 15 residues. Germline V gene sequence: CDR1 SSHAT, CDR2 FNYEAQ (reference sequence). V shed 5 bases, J shed 8 bases, and the junction held 10 bases outside the gene matches. CDR3 sequence (DNA): TGTGCCAGCAGCCCAAACCGGGACAGGGTCCATGAGCAGTTCTTC. Residues: CASSPNRDRVHEQFF.

The chain is built from TRBV11-1 and TRBJ1-6; 8 bases fit TRBD1. Germline CDR1 is SGHAT and CDR2 is FQDESV (reference sequence). Trimming at V came to 5 bases and at J to 7 bases, leaving 7 bases not matched to a gene. The CDR3 is 15 amino acids. CDR3 sequence: CASSPGTGGNSPLHF. As DNA, the CDR3 is TGTGCCAGCAGCCCCGGGACAGGTGGCAATTCACCCCTCCACTTT.

J is TRBJ1-2 and V is TRBV30; D not resolved. The CDR3 totals 13 residues. Germline V gene lookup returns CDR1 GTSNPN and CDR2 SVGIG (reference sequence). V was cut by 3 bases and J by 0 bases, with 8 bases left in between. CDR3 loop: CAWRPPTNYGYTF. CDR3 nucleotide sequence: TGTGCCTGGAGACCCCCTACTAACTATGGCTACACCTTC. Variable domain in full (rest from reference TRBV30 and TRBJ1-2): SQTIHQWPATLVQPVGSPLSLECTVEGTSNPNLYWYRQAAGRGLQLLFYSVGIGQISSEVPQNLSASRPQDRQFILSSKKLLLSDSGFYLCAWRPPTNYGYTFGSGTRLTVV.

V is TRBV30 and J is TRBJ2-7, with D maybe TRBD2 (5 bases). The CDR3 runs to 19 residues. Germline V gives CDR1 GTSNPN, CDR2 SVGIG (reference sequence). Trimming removed 0 bases at V and 1 base at J, with 25 bases between. The CDR3 DNA follows: TGTGCCTGGAGTGTCGGTCACCTCTCTCACATTAGGGAGTCCTACGAGCAGTACTTC. This gives the protein CAWSVGHLSHIRESYEQYF.

This rearrangement joins TRBV6-1 to TRBJ2-7, with D maybe TRBD2 (5 bases). The germline CDR1 and CDR2 sequences are MNHNS and SASEGT. CDR3 length: 16 amino acids. The V gene lost 3 bases and the J gene lost 3 bases, with 18 bases spanning the gap. The CDR3 loop reads CASSDRLDGVIYEQYF. The CDR3 region has the DNA TGTGCCAGCAGTGACCGATTAGACGGGGTTATCTACGAGCAGTACTTC.

The chain carries TRBV30 and TRBJ1-5; possible D gene TRBD1, 5 bases. V lost 0 bases to trimming and J lost 7 bases, with 16 bases between them. The CDR3 loop spans 15 amino acids. CDR1 and CDR2 from the germline V gene are GTSNPN and SVGIG (reference sequence). Written as DNA, the CDR3 is TGTGCCTGGAGTGTACGGGGCGGGACTGGCCAGCCCCAGCATTTT. Protein sequence: CAWSVRGGTGQPQHF. The full variable domain, its missing parts supplied by reference TRBV30 and TRBJ1-5, is SQTIHQWPATLVQPVGSPLSLECTVEGTSNPNLYWYRQAAGRGLQLLFYSVGIGQISSEVPQNLSASRPQDRQFILSSKKLLLSDSGFYLCAWSVRGGTGQPQHFGDGTRLSIL.

This sequence joins TRBV7-2 and TRBJ1-1, with D maybe TRBD1 (5 bases). Per germline, CDR1 SGHTA and CDR2 FQGNSA. The CDR3 covers 16 residues. Trimming removed 1 base at V and 0 bases at J, with 12 bases between. DNA of the CDR3: TGTGCCAGCAGCTTAGAGGGGATTAAACTGAACACTGAAGCTTTCTTT. It is translated as CASSLEGIKLNTEAFF.

This sequence joins TRBV11-2 and TRBJ2-2, with a tentative D call TRBD2 (6 bases). CDR3 length equals 16 residues. Per the germline V gene, CDR1 is SGHAT and CDR2 is FQNNGV. V was cut by 6 bases and J by 1 base, with 15 bases left in between. The CDR3 region has the DNA TGTGCCAGCAGTAATTACCAGCGGGTGAACACCGGGGAGCTGTTTTTT. This gives the protein CASSNYQRVNTGELFF. Variable domain in full (rest from reference TRBV11-2 and TRBJ2-2): EAGVAQSPRYKIIEKRQSVAFWCNPISGHATLYWYQQILGQGPKLLIQFQNNGVVDDSQLPKDRFSAERLKGVDSTLKIQPAKLEDSAVYLCASSNYQRVNTGELFFGEGSRLTVL.

This chain joins TRBV5-1 and TRBJ1-1, with D tentatively TRBD1 (5 bases). Trimming cost V 3 bases and J 4 bases, with 13 bases left between them. Germline V lookup: CDR1 SGHRS, CDR2 YFSETQ. This CDR3 comprises 14 residues. The CDR3 region is CASSWDGGSTEAFF. As DNA, the CDR3 is TGCGCCAGCAGCTGGGACGGCGGGAGCACTGAAGCTTTCTTT.

This CDR3 is CASSPRGRGRPEAFF. CDR3 bases: TGTGCCAGCAGCCCAAGGGGACGGGGGAGGCCTGAAGCTTTCTTT. This chain uses TRBV5-7 with TRBJ1-1; D might be TRBD1 (5 bases). TRBV5-7 counts as an open reading frame of uncertain function. There are 15 residues in the CDR3. The V end was cut by 4 bases, the J end by 6 bases, with 19 bases between.

The genes are TRBV5-1 and TRBJ1-4, with TRBD1 matching 10 bases. The germline gives CDR1 SGHRS, CDR2 YFSETQ. The CDR3 has 15 amino acids. V dropped 2 bases and J dropped 7; count of bases not matched to a gene: 5. The DNA for the CDR3 is TGCGCCAGCAGCTTTGGGGGACAGGGGACTGAAAAACTGTTTTTT. It encodes CASSFGGQGTEKLFF.

The chain recombines TRBV5-1 with TRBJ1-6, with TRBD1 identical over 8 bases. Trimming cost V 4 bases and J 9 bases; bases outside gene matches: 15. CDR3 length equals 17 residues. Per the germline V gene, CDR1 is SGHRS and CDR2 is YFSETQ. The CDR3 sequence: CASSPQTTDRVSSPLHF. The CDR3 DNA sequence: TGCGCCAGCAGCCCGCAGACAACGGACAGGGTGAGTTCACCCCTCCACTTT.

The V call is TRBV7-9, the J call TRBJ2-1; 7 positions agree with TRBD1. Looked up from germline, CDR1 is SEHNR and CDR2 is FQNEAQ (reference sequence). J lost 2 bases, V lost 3 bases, and 10 bases had no gene match. CDR3 size: 17 residues. The CDR3: CASSLTGQTTPYNEQFF. The CDR3 coding sequence is TGTGCCAGCAGCTTGACGGGACAGACTACGCCCTACAATGAGCAGTTCTTC.

This chain links TRBV9 with TRBJ2-1; 7 bases are shared with TRBD2. Germline V lookup: CDR1 SGDLS, CDR2 YYNGEE. The CDR3 is 14 residues long. After removal of 3 bases from V and 3 bases from J, the junction contained 3 bases not matched to a gene. The CDR3 loop reads CASSGGGYYNEQFF. The DNA for the CDR3 is TGTGCCAGCAGCGGCGGGGGATACTACAATGAGCAGTTCTTC. The whole variable domain, filled in from reference TRBV9 and TRBJ2-1, reads DSGVTQTPKHLITATGQRVTLRCSPRSGDLSVYWYQQSLDQGLQFLIQYYNGEERAKGNILERFSAQQFPDLHSELNLSSLELGDSALYFCASSGGGYYNEQFFGPGTRLTVL.

Note on this clone: The germline gene is not matched at one end of the junction; a read error may be the cause. The chain has TRBV28 and TRBJ1-2, with D perhaps TRBD1 (5 bases). This CDR3 has 12 residues. Germline lookup yields CDR1 MDHEN and CDR2 SYDVKM. The DNA for the CDR3 is TGTGCCAGCAGCCCAAGTCTCGACAGAGCCGGCTTC. Translated: CASSPSLDRAGF.

The V and J genes are TRBV6-1 and TRBJ1-5; TRBD1 might be the D (5 bases). Germline CDR1 and CDR2: MNHNS and SASEGT. This CDR3 comprises 15 residues. The V gene lost 1 base and the J gene lost 6 bases, with 13 bases spanning the gap. The CDR3 loop is CASSEGRRGAQPQHF. The CDR3 DNA reads TGTGCCAGCAGTGAAGGGAGAAGGGGTGCTCAGCCCCAGCATTTT.

The chain joins TRBV9 to TRBJ1-1; a possible D gene is TRBD1 (6 bases). Looked up from germline, CDR1 is SGDLS and CDR2 is YYNGEE. Trimming cost V 1 base and J 4 bases, with 8 bases left between them. The CDR3 has 13 amino acids. The CDR3 sequence: CASSVRGGTEAFF. The CDR3 nucleotides are TGTGCCAGCAGCGTAAGGGGGGGCACTGAAGCTTTCTTT.

The chain recombines TRBV5-1 with TRBJ2-2; 11 bases are a match to TRBD2. V dropped 4 bases and J dropped 6; count of bases not matched to a gene: 5. CDR3 length equals 15 residues. In germline, CDR1 is SGHRS, CDR2 YFSETQ. The CDR3 nucleotides read TGCGCCAGCAGCCCAACTAGCGGGAGAGCCGGGGAGCTGTTTTTT. Translating gives CASSPTSGRAGELFF.

Of note for this clone: Distinct nucleotide sequences in the sample also encode this CDR3. The chain employs TRBV5-1 and TRBJ2-5; 11 bases are a match to TRBD2. The CDR3 is 14 residues long. V lost 2 bases, J lost 5 bases, and 2 bases stayed unmatched. Germline values: CDR1 SGHRS, CDR2 YFSETQ. The CDR3 coding sequence is TGCGCCAGCAGCTTACGGACTAGCGGGGAGACCCAGTACTTC. It yields the protein CASSLRTSGETQYF.

The genes are TRBV30 and TRBJ1-1; D is unclear. The CDR3 is 13 residues long. V gave up 4 bases and J gave up 0 bases, with 9 bases separating them. CDR1 is GTSNPN and CDR2 is SVGIG in the germline V gene (reference sequence). CDR3 in amino acids: CAWTNGMNTEAFF. The CDR3 region has the DNA TGTGCCTGGACTAACGGTATGAACACTGAAGCTTTCTTT.

This sequence joins TRBV28 and TRBJ1-5; a possible D gene is TRBD1 (6 bases). Trimming stripped 3 bases from V and 4 bases from J, with 16 bases between. CDR3 length: 16 residues. Germline V CDR1 and CDR2: MDHEN, SYDVKM. CDR3 protein: CASSFLEGGGNQPQHF. The CDR3, as DNA: TGTGCCAGCAGTTTCCTTGAAGGGGGGGGAAATCAGCCCCAGCATTTT.

The chain links TRBV28 to TRBJ1-5, with TRBD1 matching 7 bases. V dropped 3 bases and J dropped 2; count of bases not matched to a gene: 25. The CDR3 covers 22 residues. The germline CDR1 and CDR2 sequences are MDHEN and SYDVKM. This chain's CDR3 is CASSFFSLRLITGEKGNQPQHF. The CDR3 nucleotides are TGTGCCAGCAGTTTCTTTAGTCTTAGACTGATCACAGGGGAGAAAGGCAATCAGCCCCAGCATTTT.

The chain couples TRBV30 to TRBJ2-1; 7 bases fit TRBD2. CDR1 is GTSNPN, CDR2 SVGIG, per germline (reference sequence). With V trimmed by 0 bases and J by 7 bases, 6 bases remained unmatched. The CDR3 totals 14 residues. CDR3 in DNA: TGTGCCTGGAGTGTAGGCGGGAGTGGAAATGAGCAGTTCTTC. Amino acids: CAWSVGGSGNEQFF.

The rearrangement uses TRBV18 and TRBJ1-4; TRBD1 is a possible D gene (6 bases). Germline CDR1 and CDR2: KGHSH and LQKENI. The CDR3 totals 13 residues. With 5 bases removed from V and 8 bases from J, the gap between germline ends came to 12 bases. For the CDR3, the DNA is TGTGCCAGCTCAGTAAAAACAGGGGAAAAACTGTTTTTT. It is translated as CASSVKTGEKLFF.

The chain joins TRBV15 to TRBJ2-7; a possible D gene is TRBD1 (5 bases). Germline-derived CDR1 and CDR2 are LNHNV and YYDKDF (reference sequence). This CDR3 spans 13 amino acids. Trimming pared 3 bases from V and 5 bases from J, leaving 11 bases between. In nucleotides, the CDR3 is TGTGCCACCAGCAGTACAGGACCCCACGAGCAGTACTTC. It specifies CATSSTGPHEQYF.